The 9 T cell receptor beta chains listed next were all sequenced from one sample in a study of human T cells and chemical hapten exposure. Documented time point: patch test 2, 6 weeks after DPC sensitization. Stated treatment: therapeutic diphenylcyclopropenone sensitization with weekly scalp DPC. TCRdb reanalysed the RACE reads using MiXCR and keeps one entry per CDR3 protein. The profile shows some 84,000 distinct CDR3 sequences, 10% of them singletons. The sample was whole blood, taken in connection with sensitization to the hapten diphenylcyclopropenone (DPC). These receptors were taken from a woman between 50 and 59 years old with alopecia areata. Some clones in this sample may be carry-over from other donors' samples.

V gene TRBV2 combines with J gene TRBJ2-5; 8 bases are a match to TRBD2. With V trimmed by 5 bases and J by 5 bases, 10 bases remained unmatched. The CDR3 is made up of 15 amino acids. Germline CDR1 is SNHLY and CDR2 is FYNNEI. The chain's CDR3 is CASSLFSVAGETQYF. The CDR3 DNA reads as TGTGCCAGCAGTCTTTTCTCGGTAGCGGGGGAGACCCAGTACTTC.

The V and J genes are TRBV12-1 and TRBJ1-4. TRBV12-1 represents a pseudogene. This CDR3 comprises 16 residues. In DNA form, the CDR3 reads TGTGCCAGCAGCTTTGCGCGTAGTGGAGGAAATGAAAAACTGTTTTTT. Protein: CASSFARSGGNEKLFF.

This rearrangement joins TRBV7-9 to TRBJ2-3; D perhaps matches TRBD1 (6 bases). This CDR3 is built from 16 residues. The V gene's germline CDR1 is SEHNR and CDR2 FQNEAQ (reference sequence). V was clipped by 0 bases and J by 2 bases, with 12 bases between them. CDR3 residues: CASSLAFGTNTDTQYF. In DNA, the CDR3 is TGTGCCAGCAGCTTAGCGTTCGGGACAAACACAGATACGCAGTATTTT.

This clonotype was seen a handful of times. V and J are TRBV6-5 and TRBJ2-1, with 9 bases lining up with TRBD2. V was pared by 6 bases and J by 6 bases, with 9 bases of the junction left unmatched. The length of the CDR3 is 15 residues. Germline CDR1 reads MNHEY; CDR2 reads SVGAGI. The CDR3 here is CASRGAGSGSNEQFF. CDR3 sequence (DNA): TGTGCCAGCAGGGGGGCTGGTAGCGGGAGCAATGAGCAGTTCTTC.

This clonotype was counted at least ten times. The CDR3 DNA sequence: TGTGCCAGCAGACCGCCCGTCAGGGGGAACGACAATGAGCAGTTCTTC. Translating it yields CASRPPVRGNDNEQFF. This chain joins TRBV11-2 and TRBJ2-1; 7 bases line up with TRBD1. V was pared by 6 bases and J by 5 bases, with 13 bases of the junction left unmatched. This CDR3 is 16 amino acids long. CDR1 and CDR2 from the germline V gene are SGHAT and FQNNGV. The whole variable domain, filled in from reference TRBV11-2 and TRBJ2-1, reads EAGVAQSPRYKIIEKRQSVAFWCNPISGHATLYWYQQILGQGPKLLIQFQNNGVVDDSQLPKDRFSAERLKGVDSTLKIQPAKLEDSAVYLCASRPPVRGNDNEQFFGPGTRLTVL.

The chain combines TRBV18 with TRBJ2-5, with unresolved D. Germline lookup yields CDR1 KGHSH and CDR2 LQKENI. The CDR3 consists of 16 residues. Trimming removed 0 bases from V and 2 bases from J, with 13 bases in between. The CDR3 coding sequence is TGTGCCAGCTCACCACCTAGTCCACCTTTTCAAGAGACCCAGTACTTC. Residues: CASSPPSPPFQETQYF.

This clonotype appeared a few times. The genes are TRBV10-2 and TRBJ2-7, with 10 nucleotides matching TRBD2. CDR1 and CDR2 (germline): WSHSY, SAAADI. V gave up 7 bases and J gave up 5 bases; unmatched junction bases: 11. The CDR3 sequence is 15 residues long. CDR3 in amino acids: CASMLGGSGRDEQYF. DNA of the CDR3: TGCGCCAGCATGCTAGGGGGCAGCGGGAGGGACGAGCAGTACTTC.

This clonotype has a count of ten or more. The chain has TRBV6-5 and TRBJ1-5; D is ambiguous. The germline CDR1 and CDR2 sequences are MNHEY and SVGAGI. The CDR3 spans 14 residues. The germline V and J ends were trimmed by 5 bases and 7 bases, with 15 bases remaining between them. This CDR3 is CASSHKKGSQPQHF. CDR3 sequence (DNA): TGTGCCAGCAGTCACAAGAAAGGGTCGCAGCCCCAGCATTTT.

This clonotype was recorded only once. This chain's CDR3 is CASTGLVAKAETQYF. The CDR3 DNA is TGTGCCAGCACTGGTCTTGTAGCGAAGGCAGAGACCCAGTACTTC. The rearrangement uses TRBV2 and TRBJ2-5; D is possibly TRBD2 (5 bases). Germline CDR1 reads SNHLY; CDR2 reads FYNNEI. Deletions cut 7 bases from V and 4 bases from J, with 19 bases between. The CDR3 extends over 15 amino acids. Full variable domain (missing parts from reference TRBV2 and TRBJ2-5): EPEVTQTPSHQVTQMGQEVILRCVPISNHLYFYWYRQILGQKVEFLVSFYNNEISEKSEIFDDQFSVERPDGSNFTLKIRSTKLEDSAMYFCASTGLVAKAETQYFGPGTRLLVL.